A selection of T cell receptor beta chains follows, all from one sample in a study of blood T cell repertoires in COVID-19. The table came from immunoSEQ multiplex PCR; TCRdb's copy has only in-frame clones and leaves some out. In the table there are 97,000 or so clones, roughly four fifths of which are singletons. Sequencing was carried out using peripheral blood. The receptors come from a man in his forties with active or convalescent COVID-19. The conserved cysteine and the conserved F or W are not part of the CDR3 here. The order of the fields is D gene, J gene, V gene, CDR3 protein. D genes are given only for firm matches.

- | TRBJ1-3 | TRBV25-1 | ASRDTSSGNTIY
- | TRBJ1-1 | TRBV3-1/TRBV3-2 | ASSRTRNTEAF
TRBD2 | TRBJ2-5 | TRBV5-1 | ASSPTMRGLARETQY
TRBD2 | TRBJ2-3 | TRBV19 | ASRSGGRPDTQY
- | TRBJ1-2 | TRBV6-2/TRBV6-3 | ASSMTEVGGYT
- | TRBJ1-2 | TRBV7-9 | ASPYLDSYGYT
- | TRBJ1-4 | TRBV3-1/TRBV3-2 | ASSPTGGTNEKLF
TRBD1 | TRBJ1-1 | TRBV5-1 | ASSLGQGMNTEAF
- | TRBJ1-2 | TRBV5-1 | ASSSSGGDGLGYT
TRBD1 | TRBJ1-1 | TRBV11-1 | ASSSKGAIGTEAF
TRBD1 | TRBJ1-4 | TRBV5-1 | ASSFGGTGKNEKLF
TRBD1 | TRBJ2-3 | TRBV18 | ASSSGTGGSDTQY
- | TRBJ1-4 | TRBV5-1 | ASSLEGVTTNEKLF
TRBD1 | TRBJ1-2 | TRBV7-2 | ASSLDGTGNNYGYT
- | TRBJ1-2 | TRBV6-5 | ASSYGVGAGGYT
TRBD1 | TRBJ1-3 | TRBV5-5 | ASSSGTGSGNTIY
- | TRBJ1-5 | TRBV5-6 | ASSLWAGTGGNQPQH
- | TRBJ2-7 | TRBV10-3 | ATTPVPSSYEQY
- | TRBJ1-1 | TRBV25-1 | ASSDRGSNTEAF
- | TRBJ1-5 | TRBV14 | ASSQDGLYSNQPQH
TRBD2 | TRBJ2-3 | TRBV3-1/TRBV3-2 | ASSPLRGAPATQY
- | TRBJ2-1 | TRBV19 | ASAVVRNEQF
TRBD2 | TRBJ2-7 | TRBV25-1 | ASSGPSGGAYEQY
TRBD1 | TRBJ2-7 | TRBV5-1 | ASTFGGTGVYEQY